Presented here are 17 T cell receptor beta chains from one specimen sequenced in a study of immune evolution from preneoplasia to lung adenocarcinoma. Assay: immunoSEQ multiplex PCR; the TCRdb copy retains only in-frame clones and omits some. The profile covers several thousand clones, with approximately 76% appearing a single time and about 12% taken by the ten largest. Material for sequencing was FFPE minimally invasive lung adenocarcinoma tissue. The receptors derive from an older person with lung adenocarcinoma.

This clone was picked up one time. The J gene is TRBJ2-5, the V gene TRBV19, with 9 nucleotides matching TRBD2. The germline V gene encodes CDR1 LNHDA and CDR2 SQIVND (reference sequence). The CDR3 is 15 residues long. The V and J ends lost 1 base and 5 bases, in that order; junction bases with no gene match: 5. The chain's CDR3 is CASSIGGTSRETQYF. CDR3 sequence (DNA): TGTGCCAGTAGTATAGGAGGGACTAGCCGGGAGACCCAGTACTTC.

The count of this clone is one. The DNA for the CDR3 is TGTGCCAGTAGTTGGGCTATATCAGATACGCAGTATTTT. This encodes CASSWAISDTQYF. The chain links TRBV19 to TRBJ2-3; D gene ambiguous. The CDR3 spans 13 residues. In germline, CDR1 is LNHDA, CDR2 SQIVND (reference sequence). V was cut by 5 bases and J by 4 bases, with 10 bases left in between. The full variable domain, completed using reference TRBV19 and TRBJ2-3, is DGGITQSPKYLFRKEGQNVTLSCEQNLNHDAMYWYRQDPGQGLRLIYYSQIVNDFQKGDIAEGYSVSREKKESFPLTVTSAQKNPTAFYLCASSWAISDTQYFGPGTRLTVL.

This sequence joins TRBV30 and TRBJ2-1; D is undetermined. CDR3 length: 13 residues. V was pared by 2 bases and J by 6 bases, with 11 bases between. Per the germline V gene, CDR1 is GTSNPN and CDR2 is SVGIG (reference sequence). Written as DNA, the CDR3 is TGTGCCTGGAGTCTCGGCGCGGTCAATGAGCAGTTCTTC. Protein: CAWSLGAVNEQFF.

This CDR3 is CASSRGQSNEQYF. CDR3 DNA sequence: TGCGCCAGCAGCCGAGGACAGTCGAATGAGCAGTACTTC. The rearrangement joins TRBV5-1 to TRBJ2-7, with a tentative D call TRBD1 (6 bases). Trimming took off 4 bases at V and 7 bases at J, with 15 bases between the two ends. Germline CDR1 is SGHRS and CDR2 is YFSETQ. This CDR3 has 13 amino acids.

This chain connects TRBV21-1 to TRBJ2-3; the table's D call TRBD1 went unverified against the DNA. TRBV21-1 is annotated as a pseudogene. The CDR3 loop spans 16 amino acids. CDR3 sequence reads: CASSKQGQRRTDTQYF. In nucleotides, the CDR3 is TGTGCCAGCAGCAAACAGGGACAACGCCGCACAGATACGCAGTATTTT.

This chain connects TRBV12-5 to TRBJ1-1; TRBD1 matches 8 bases. J was trimmed by 1 base and V by 8 bases; bases with no gene match: 3. The CDR3 totals 13 residues. The germline V gene has CDR1 LGHNT and CDR2 FRNRAP. Written as DNA, the CDR3 is TGTGCTAGTTTCGGGACAGGGAACACTGAAGCTTTCTTT. It yields the protein CASFGTGNTEAFF. The whole variable domain, remainder taken from reference TRBV12-5 and TRBJ1-1, is DARVTQTPRHKVTEMGQEVTMRCQPILGHNTVFWYRQTMMQGLELLAYFRNRAPLDDSGMPKDRFSAEMPDATLATLKIQPSEPRDSAVYFCASFGTGNTEAFFGQGTRLTVV.

V gene TRBV5-1 combines with J gene TRBJ1-1, with 7 nucleotides matching TRBD1. The CDR3 loop spans 16 amino acids. Germline CDR1 SGHRS, CDR2 YFSETQ. With 0 bases clipped from V and 4 bases from J, the junction kept 9 bases outside the gene matches. DNA for the CDR3: TGCGCCAGCAGCTTGGAAGGGGGCGGAACGGGCACTGAAGCTTTCTTT. The encoded protein is CASSLEGGGTGTEAFF.

This clone occurred a few times. The rearrangement links TRBV6-5 to TRBJ2-7; 7 bases align to TRBD1. Per germline, CDR1 MNHEY and CDR2 SVGAGI. The CDR3 is made up of 15 amino acids. The trim removed 0 bases at V and 4 bases at J, leaving 6 bases unmatched. DNA of the CDR3: TGTGCCAGCAGTTACTCCCAGGGGGAGAGGTACGAGCAGTACTTC. The encoded protein is CASSYSQGERYEQYF.

The CDR3 nucleotides read TGTGCCGGAGGGACAGGGGATAATTCACCCCTCCACTTT. Translated: CAGGTGDNSPLHF. The chain uses TRBV6-1 and TRBJ1-6; 10 bases line up with TRBD1. This CDR3 is 13 amino acids long. V gave up 11 bases and J gave up 5 bases; unmatched junction bases: 3. In germline, CDR1 is MNHNS, CDR2 SASEGT.

This clone was detected only a few times. This rearrangement joins TRBV30 to TRBJ1-1; 8 bases line up with TRBD1. Germline values: CDR1 GTSNPN, CDR2 SVGIG (reference sequence). The CDR3 is 14 residues long. J gave up 4 bases and V 3 bases, and 7 bases lay outside the gene matches. The CDR3 reads CAWRNRGKFTEAFF. In DNA, the CDR3 is TGTGCCTGGAGAAACAGGGGGAAGTTCACTGAAGCTTTCTTT.

The J gene is TRBJ2-6, the V gene TRBV11-2; D uncertain. This CDR3 contains 14 residues. Trimming pared 3 bases from V and 1 base from J, leaving 4 bases between. Germline CDR1 reads SGHAT; CDR2 reads FQNNGV. CDR3 amino acids: CASSLGSGANVLTF. The CDR3 DNA is TGTGCCAGCAGCTTGGGGTCTGGGGCCAACGTCCTGACTTTC.

This clone was picked up one time. The gene calls are TRBV9 and TRBJ2-1; D may be TRBD1 (6 bases). The CDR3 runs to 15 residues. The V and J ends lost 1 base and 6 bases respectively, with 14 bases between them. The germline V gene has CDR1 SGDLS and CDR2 YYNGEE. CDR3 DNA: TGTGCCAGCAGCGTACGGGACACCATACCCAATGAGCAGTTCTTC. Its translation is CASSVRDTIPNEQFF. The full variable domain, completed using reference TRBV9 and TRBJ2-1, is DSGVTQTPKHLITATGQRVTLRCSPRSGDLSVYWYQQSLDQGLQFLIQYYNGEERAKGNILERFSAQQFPDLHSELNLSSLELGDSALYFCASSVRDTIPNEQFFGPGTRLTVL.

V is TRBV7-4 and J is TRBJ2-3; D is undetermined. The CDR3 totals 10 residues. Germline V CDR1 and CDR2: SGHVT, SQSDAQ. Trimming left V 9 bases short and J 6 bases short, with 7 bases between. The CDR3 DNA reads as TGTGCCAGAGCACCCGATACGCAGTATTTT. This gives the protein CARAPDTQYF. Drawing the rest from reference TRBV7-4 and TRBJ2-3, the complete variable domain is GAGVSQSPRYKVAKRGRDVALRCDSISGHVTLYWYRQTLGQGSEVLTYSQSDAQRDKSGRPSGRFSAERPERSVSTLKIQRTEQGDSAVYLCARAPDTQYFGPGTRLTVL.

This clone was seen a few times. CDR3 sequence: CASSPDSNYGYTF. The CDR3 nucleotides are TGTGCCAGCAGCCCGGACTCTAACTATGGCTACACCTTC. This rearrangement joins TRBV2 to TRBJ1-2; D remains ambiguous. The CDR3 is 13 amino acids. The germline V and J ends were trimmed by 6 bases and 0 bases, with 8 bases remaining between them. Per the germline V gene, CDR1 is SNHLY and CDR2 is FYNNEI.

V usage is TRBV21-1 and J usage is TRBJ1-1. TRBV21-1 is classified as a pseudogene. The CDR3 consists of 14 residues. The CDR3 DNA sequence: TGTGCCAGCAGCAAAGAGCAGGGAGGCGCTGAAGCTTTCTTT. Translation: CASSKEQGGAEAFF.

The rearrangement links TRBV19 to TRBJ2-5; 9 bases fit TRBD2. J lost 6 bases, V lost 3 bases, and 14 bases had no gene match. Germline V gives CDR1 LNHDA, CDR2 SQIVND (reference sequence). The CDR3 runs to 17 residues. The CDR3 here is CASSMSPSAGGGKTQYF. The CDR3 DNA reads TGTGCCAGTAGTATGTCCCCGTCCGCGGGAGGGGGAAAGACCCAGTACTTC.

The chain's CDR3 is CASSPLDQHPRLQFF. CDR3 sequence (DNA): TGTGCCAGCAGCCCCCTCGACCAACACCCTAGGCTGCAGTTCTTC. V usage is TRBV7-3 and J usage is TRBJ2-1; D uncertain. The germline V gene encodes CDR1 SGHTA and CDR2 FQGTGA. The CDR3 runs to 15 residues. Trimming cost V 5 bases and J 12 bases, with 23 bases left between them.